The rows below give T cell receptor beta chains drawn from one sample of a study of T-cell reconstitution after alpha-beta-depleted transplantation in children. One entry per CDR3 protein results from TCRdb running MiXCR on the PCR reads. The sample has about 610,000 distinct CDR3 sequences; about 10% are singletons. Sequences were derived from PBMCs from the stem cell graft donor, sampled from the stem cell graft. These receptors all come from a human donor who donated a stem cell graft to a child with acute myeloid leukemia. Both conserved end residues are trimmed from each CDR3. Each record gives: CDR3 protein, J gene, V gene.

CDR3 protein: ASRRPREGPQETQY; J gene: TRBJ2-5; V gene: TRBV28
CDR3 protein: ASSFSGREQETQY; J gene: TRBJ2-5; V gene: TRBV5-1
CDR3 protein: ASSAQGGGVYNEQF; J gene: TRBJ2-1; V gene: TRBV12-3/TRBV12-4
CDR3 protein: ASSPGTAEQY; J gene: TRBJ2-7; V gene: TRBV5-1
CDR3 protein: SVSGPGGGYYGYT; J gene: TRBJ1-2; V gene: TRBV29-1
CDR3 protein: SARVFREGPLPY; J gene: TRBJ2-7; V gene: TRBV20-1
CDR3 protein: ASSHPGQLPYEQY; J gene: TRBJ2-7; V gene: TRBV27
CDR3 protein: SARDPGTDGGDTQY; J gene: TRBJ2-3; V gene: TRBV20-1
CDR3 protein: ASSLGRTIAKNIQY; J gene: TRBJ2-4; V gene: TRBV7-2
CDR3 protein: ATRPGGGNTIY; J gene: TRBJ1-3; V gene: TRBV12-3/TRBV12-4
CDR3 protein: ASGARGVNVLT; J gene: TRBJ2-6; V gene: TRBV6-2/TRBV6-3
CDR3 protein: ASSQDFPRGTQY; J gene: TRBJ2-5; V gene: TRBV4-3
CDR3 protein: DSSPYSGAF; J gene: TRBJ1-1; V gene: TRBV28
CDR3 protein: ASSAPGQGTYLH; J gene: TRBJ1-6; V gene: TRBV9
CDR3 protein: ASSFFTGGVEKLF; J gene: TRBJ1-4; V gene: TRBV28
CDR3 protein: ASSLSKVETQY; J gene: TRBJ2-5; V gene: TRBV28
CDR3 protein: ASGSNSITEQF; J gene: TRBJ2-1; V gene: TRBV12-5
CDR3 protein: SAWAGRGAKNIQY; J gene: TRBJ2-4; V gene: TRBV20-1
CDR3 protein: SVEDRGGREKLF; J gene: TRBJ1-4; V gene: TRBV29-1
CDR3 protein: SARDKTSGANVLT; J gene: TRBJ2-6; V gene: TRBV20-1
CDR3 protein: ASSLARANNQPQH; J gene: TRBJ1-5; V gene: TRBV7-2
CDR3 protein: ASSPPQGARPNTEAF; J gene: TRBJ1-1; V gene: TRBV14
CDR3 protein: ATSDLIGSRTSGYEQY; J gene: TRBJ2-7; V gene: TRBV24-1
CDR3 protein: ASSLAGGSLLGYT; J gene: TRBJ1-2; V gene: TRBV5-1
CDR3 protein: ASRAPWTDKNTEAF; J gene: TRBJ1-1; V gene: TRBV7-9
CDR3 protein: ASSQISGSSYNEQF; J gene: TRBJ2-1; V gene: TRBV28
CDR3 protein: ASSANRGKETQY; J gene: TRBJ2-5; V gene: TRBV7-6
CDR3 protein: ASRRGTDGNTIY; J gene: TRBJ1-3; V gene: TRBV5-1
CDR3 protein: SASGQGTLNTEAF; J gene: TRBJ1-1; V gene: TRBV20-1
CDR3 protein: ASRTGQETQY; J gene: TRBJ2-5; V gene: TRBV28
CDR3 protein: SARGGGGAQETQY; J gene: TRBJ2-5; V gene: TRBV20-1
CDR3 protein: ASSSHRGSGRGASYEQF; J gene: TRBJ2-1; V gene: TRBV28
CDR3 protein: SVEVAFEVGGYEQY; J gene: TRBJ2-7; V gene: TRBV29-1
CDR3 protein: ASSLNRGDEQY; J gene: TRBJ2-7; V gene: TRBV12-3/TRBV12-4
CDR3 protein: ASSSRIGEKLF; J gene: TRBJ1-4; V gene: TRBV6-2/TRBV6-3
CDR3 protein: SVQRVGGVGSYEQY; J gene: TRBJ2-7; V gene: TRBV29-1
CDR3 protein: SAGGRGNYEQY; J gene: TRBJ2-7; V gene: TRBV29-1